This record covers a single T cell receptor beta chain. Its antigen is not yet known. Base quality data are lacking; no much larger clone is found one base away. The CDR3 spans 14 residues, from the cysteine through the phenylalanine. Of all the DNA, just the CDR3 is kept, 42 bases in frame from base 1. Based on the germline V gene, the CDR1 and CDR2 sequences are SNHLY and FYNNEI. A distance of 13 bases separates the germline ends of V and J, which lose 11 bases and 0 bases respectively. The data stem from a study of blood T cell repertoires in COVID-19 (dated by TCRdb to about 2020). A note on the overall study: The collaborator samples originated in the United States, Italy and Spain and spanned the acute and convalescent phases of COVID-19. The material from the prospective study consisted of cDNA or gDNA derived from T cells, B-cell-depleted T cells, or PBMCs. The repertoires were released in a freely available public database intended as a resource for research on the immune response to SARS-CoV-2. A de-identified subject ID, COVID-19 status, age in years and sex were almost always included in the sample metadata. Deeply sampled blood TCRbeta repertoires from subjects exposed to, actively infected with, or recovered from COVID-19 were included in the dataset. Where HLA class I and class II types were available, the types were taken from metadata supplied by the sample provider, not from assay-based typing. Samples were obtained from the ongoing ImmuneRACE study (first 160 participants) and from about 1,300 subjects provided by 6 global collaborators.

TCRbeta CDR3 regions were amplified from genomic DNA using the immunoSEQ Assay, a bias-controlled multiplex PCR. The published analysis was carried out like this. The number of nucleated cells in each sample was estimated from the amplification of reference gene primers within the assay. Sequence reads were collapsed and filtered to measure the absolute abundance of every unique TCRbeta CDR3 rearrangement. For each sample, productive Simpson clonality was calculated by taking the square root of Simpson's diversity index across productive rearrangements. Drawn from immuneACCESS, this table holds only the in-frame rearrangements with V and J called that TCRdb kept. Clones are partly lost; checked studies trace under half to an unresolved V gene and leave the rest unexplained. V and J calls and clone size are copied from that table; D and trimming were computed from the DNA. The sample records about 87,000 clones, around 90% of which are singletons. Clones ranked in the top ten supply roughly 5% of the sample.

Broad study findings and their caveats: The quantity of clinical and demographic metadata differed by source and by participant and was supplied without curation.

The collaborating institutions used their own protocols to collect whole blood in K2EDTA tubes. For TCRbeta analysis, collaborator samples were shipped as frozen whole blood, as isolated PBMCs, or as DNA extracted from either sample type. The sequenced sample was peripheral blood. The chain joins TRBV2 to TRBJ2-2, with the D gene uncertain. The receptor was isolated from a man aged 40-49 years with acute or convalescent COVID-19. The CDR3 protein: CAGQAGSNTGELFF. In nucleotide form, the sequence is TGTGCCGGCCAGGCAGGTTCGAACACCGGGGAGCTGTTTTTT. The full variable domain, with segments outside the CDR3 supplied by the reference TRBV2 and TRBJ2-2 proteins, appears as EPEVTQTPSHQVTQMGQEVILRCVPISNHLYFYWYRQILGQKVEFLVSFYNNEISEKSEIFDDQFSVERPDGSNFTLKIRSTKLEDSAMYFCAGQAGSNTGELFFGEGSRLTVL.